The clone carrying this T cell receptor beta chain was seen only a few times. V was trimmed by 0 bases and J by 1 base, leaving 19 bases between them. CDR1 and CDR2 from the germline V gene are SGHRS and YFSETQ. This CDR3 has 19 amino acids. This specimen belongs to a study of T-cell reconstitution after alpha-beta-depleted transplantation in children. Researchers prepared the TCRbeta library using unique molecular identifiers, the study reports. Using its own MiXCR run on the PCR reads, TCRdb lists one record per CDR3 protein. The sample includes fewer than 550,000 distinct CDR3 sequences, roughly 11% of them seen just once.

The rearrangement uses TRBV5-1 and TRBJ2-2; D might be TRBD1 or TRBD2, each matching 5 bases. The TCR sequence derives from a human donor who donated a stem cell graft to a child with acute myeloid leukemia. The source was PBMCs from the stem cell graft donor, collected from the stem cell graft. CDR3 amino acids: CASSLAGPLPGRNTGELFF. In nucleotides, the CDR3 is TGCGCCAGCAGCTTGGCAGGTCCGCTCCCGGGACGGAACACCGGGGAGCTGTTTTTT.